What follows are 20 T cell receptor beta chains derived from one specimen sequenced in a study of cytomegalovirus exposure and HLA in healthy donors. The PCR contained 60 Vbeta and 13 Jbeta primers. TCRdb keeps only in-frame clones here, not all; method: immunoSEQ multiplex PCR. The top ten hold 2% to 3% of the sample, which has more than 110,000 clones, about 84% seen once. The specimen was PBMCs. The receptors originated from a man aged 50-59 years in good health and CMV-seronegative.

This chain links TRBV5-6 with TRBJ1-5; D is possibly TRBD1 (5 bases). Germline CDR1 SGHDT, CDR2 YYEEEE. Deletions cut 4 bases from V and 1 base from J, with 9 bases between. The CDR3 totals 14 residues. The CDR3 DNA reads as TGTGCCAGCAGCAAGACAGCGAGCAATCAGCCCCAGCATTTT. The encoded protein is CASSKTASNQPQHF.

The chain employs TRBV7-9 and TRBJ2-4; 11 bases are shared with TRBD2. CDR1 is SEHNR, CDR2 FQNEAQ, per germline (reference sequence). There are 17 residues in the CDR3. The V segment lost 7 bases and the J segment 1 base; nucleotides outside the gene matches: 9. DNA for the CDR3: TGTGCCAGCACGCTAGCGGGGGGCACCGGGGCCAAAAACATTCAGTACTTC. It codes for CASTLAGGTGAKNIQYF.

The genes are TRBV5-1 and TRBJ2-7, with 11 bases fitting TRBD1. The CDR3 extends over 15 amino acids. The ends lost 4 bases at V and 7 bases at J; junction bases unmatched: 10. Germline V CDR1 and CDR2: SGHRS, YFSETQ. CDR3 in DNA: TGCGCCAGCAGCACCTACCGGGACAGGGGGGAAGAGCAGTACTTC. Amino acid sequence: CASSTYRDRGEEQYF.

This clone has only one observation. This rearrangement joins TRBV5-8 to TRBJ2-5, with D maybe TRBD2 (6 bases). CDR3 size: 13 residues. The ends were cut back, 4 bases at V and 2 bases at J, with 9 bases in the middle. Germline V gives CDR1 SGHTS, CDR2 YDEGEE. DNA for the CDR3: TGTGCCAGCAGCAGGGGACTTCAAGAGACCCAGTACTTC. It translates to CASSRGLQETQYF.

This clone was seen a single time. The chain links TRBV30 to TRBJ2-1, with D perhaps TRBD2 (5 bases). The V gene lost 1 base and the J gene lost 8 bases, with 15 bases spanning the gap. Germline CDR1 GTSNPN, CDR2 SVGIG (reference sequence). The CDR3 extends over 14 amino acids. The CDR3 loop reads CAWSASFDGDEQFF. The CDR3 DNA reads TGTGCCTGGAGTGCTAGTTTCGACGGGGATGAGCAGTTCTTC. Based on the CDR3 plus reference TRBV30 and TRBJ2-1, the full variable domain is SQTIHQWPATLVQPVGSPLSLECTVEGTSNPNLYWYRQAAGRGLQLLFYSVGIGQISSEVPQNLSASRPQDRQFILSSKKLLLSDSGFYLCAWSASFDGDEQFFGPGTRLTVL.

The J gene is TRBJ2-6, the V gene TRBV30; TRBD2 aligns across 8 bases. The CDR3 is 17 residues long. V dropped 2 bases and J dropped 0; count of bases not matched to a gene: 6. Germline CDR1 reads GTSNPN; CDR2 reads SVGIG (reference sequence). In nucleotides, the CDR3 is TGTGCCTGGAGTAGAGGGGGACTAGGCTCTGGGGCCAACGTCCTGACTTTC. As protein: CAWSRGGLGSGANVLTF. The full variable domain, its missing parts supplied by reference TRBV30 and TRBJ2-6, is SQTIHQWPATLVQPVGSPLSLECTVEGTSNPNLYWYRQAAGRGLQLLFYSVGIGQISSEVPQNLSASRPQDRQFILSSKKLLLSDSGFYLCAWSRGGLGSGANVLTFGAGSRLTVL.

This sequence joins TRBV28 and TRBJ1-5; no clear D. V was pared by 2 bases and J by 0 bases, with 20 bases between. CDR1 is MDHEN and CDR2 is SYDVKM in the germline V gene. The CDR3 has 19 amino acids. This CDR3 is CASSLLHLQRSISNQPQHF. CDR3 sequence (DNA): TGTGCCAGCAGTTTACTACACCTACAGAGATCTATTAGCAATCAGCCCCAGCATTTT.

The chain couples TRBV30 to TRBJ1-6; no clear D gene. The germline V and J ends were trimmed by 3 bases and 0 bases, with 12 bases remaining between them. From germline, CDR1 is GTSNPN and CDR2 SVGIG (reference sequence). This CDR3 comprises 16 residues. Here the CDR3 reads CAWRTIGNSYNSPLHF. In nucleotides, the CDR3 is TGTGCCTGGAGGACTATAGGGAACTCCTATAATTCACCCCTCCACTTT.

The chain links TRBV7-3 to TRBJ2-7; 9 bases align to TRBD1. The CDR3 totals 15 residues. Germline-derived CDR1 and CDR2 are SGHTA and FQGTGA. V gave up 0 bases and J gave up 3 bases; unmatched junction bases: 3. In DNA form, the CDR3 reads TGTGCCAGCAGCTTAACGGTGGGACAGGGCTACGAGCAGTACTTC. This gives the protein CASSLTVGQGYEQYF.

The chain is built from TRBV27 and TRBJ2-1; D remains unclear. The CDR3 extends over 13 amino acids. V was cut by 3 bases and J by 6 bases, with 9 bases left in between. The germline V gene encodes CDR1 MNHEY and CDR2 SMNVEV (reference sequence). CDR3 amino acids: CASSFASVNEQFF. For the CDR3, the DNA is TGTGCCAGCAGTTTTGCATCGGTCAATGAGCAGTTCTTC.

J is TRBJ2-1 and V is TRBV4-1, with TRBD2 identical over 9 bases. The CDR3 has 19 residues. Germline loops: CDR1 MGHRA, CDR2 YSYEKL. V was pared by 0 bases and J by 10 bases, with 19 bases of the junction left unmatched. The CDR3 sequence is CASSQETPGTSGRLEEQFF. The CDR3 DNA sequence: TGCGCCAGCAGCCAAGAAACCCCGGGAACTAGCGGGCGCCTCGAGGAGCAGTTCTTC.

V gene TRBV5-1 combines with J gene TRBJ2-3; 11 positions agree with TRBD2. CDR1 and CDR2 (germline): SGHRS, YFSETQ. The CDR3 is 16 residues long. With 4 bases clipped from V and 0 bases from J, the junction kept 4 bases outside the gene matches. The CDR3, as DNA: TGCGCCAGCAGCGGGCGGACTAGCGGGAGCACAGATACGCAGTATTTT. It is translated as CASSGRTSGSTDTQYF.

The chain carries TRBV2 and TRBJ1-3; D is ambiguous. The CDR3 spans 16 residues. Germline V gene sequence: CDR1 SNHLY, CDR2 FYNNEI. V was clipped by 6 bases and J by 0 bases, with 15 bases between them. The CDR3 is CASRTLLGDSGNTIYF. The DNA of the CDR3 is TGTGCCAGCAGAACACTACTGGGAGACTCTGGAAACACCATATATTTT. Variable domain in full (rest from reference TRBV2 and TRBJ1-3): EPEVTQTPSHQVTQMGQEVILRCVPISNHLYFYWYRQILGQKVEFLVSFYNNEISEKSEIFDDQFSVERPDGSNFTLKIRSTKLEDSAMYFCASRTLLGDSGNTIYFGEGSWLTVV.

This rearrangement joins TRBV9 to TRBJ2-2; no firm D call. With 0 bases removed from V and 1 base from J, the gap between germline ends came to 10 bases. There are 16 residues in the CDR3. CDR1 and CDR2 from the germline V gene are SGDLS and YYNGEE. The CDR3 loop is CASSVGYTLNTGELFF. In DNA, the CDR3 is TGTGCCAGCAGCGTAGGGTACACATTGAACACCGGGGAGCTGTTTTTT.

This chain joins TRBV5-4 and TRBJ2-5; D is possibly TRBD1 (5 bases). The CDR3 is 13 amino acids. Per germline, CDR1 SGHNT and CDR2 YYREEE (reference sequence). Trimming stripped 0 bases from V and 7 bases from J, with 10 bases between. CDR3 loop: CASSLGGAATQYF. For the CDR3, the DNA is TGTGCCAGCAGCTTGGGGGGCGCGGCGACCCAGTACTTC.

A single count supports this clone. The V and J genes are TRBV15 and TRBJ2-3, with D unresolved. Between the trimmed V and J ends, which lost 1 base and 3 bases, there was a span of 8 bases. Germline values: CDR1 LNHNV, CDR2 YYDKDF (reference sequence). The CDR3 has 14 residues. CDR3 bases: TGTGCCACCAGCAGAGGGGTCGGGACAGATACGCAGTATTTT. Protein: CATSRGVGTDTQYF.

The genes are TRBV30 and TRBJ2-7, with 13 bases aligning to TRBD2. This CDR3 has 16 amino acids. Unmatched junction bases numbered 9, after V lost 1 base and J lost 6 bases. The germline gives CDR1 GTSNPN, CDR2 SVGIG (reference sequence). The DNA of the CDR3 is TGTGCCTGGAGTGCCCGACCGGGACTAGCGGGGCTCGAGCAGTACTTC. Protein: CAWSARPGLAGLEQYF.

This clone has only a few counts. The CDR3 sequence: CASSEVARDRRGYGYTF. Written as DNA, the CDR3 is TGTGCCAGCAGTGAAGTGGCCCGGGACAGGAGGGGCTATGGCTACACCTTC. V gene TRBV6-1 combines with J gene TRBJ1-2; 8 positions agree with TRBD1. Germline V gene lookup returns CDR1 MNHNS and CDR2 SASEGT. The ends lost 1 base at V and 4 bases at J; junction bases unmatched: 11. This CDR3 has 17 amino acids.

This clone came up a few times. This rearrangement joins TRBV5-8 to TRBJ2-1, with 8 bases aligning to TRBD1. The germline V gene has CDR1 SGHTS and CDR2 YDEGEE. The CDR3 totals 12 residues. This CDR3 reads CPMDRDYNEQFF. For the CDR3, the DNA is TGTCCCATGGACAGGGATTACAATGAGCAGTTCTTC.

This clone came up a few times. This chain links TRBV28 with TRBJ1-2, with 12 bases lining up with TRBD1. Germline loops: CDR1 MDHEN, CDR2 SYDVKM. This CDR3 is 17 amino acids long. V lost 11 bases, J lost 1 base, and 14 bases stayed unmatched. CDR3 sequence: CAGRKGDRGRSNYGYTF. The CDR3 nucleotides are TGTGCCGGCCGAAAGGGGGACAGGGGGCGTAGTAACTATGGCTACACCTTC.